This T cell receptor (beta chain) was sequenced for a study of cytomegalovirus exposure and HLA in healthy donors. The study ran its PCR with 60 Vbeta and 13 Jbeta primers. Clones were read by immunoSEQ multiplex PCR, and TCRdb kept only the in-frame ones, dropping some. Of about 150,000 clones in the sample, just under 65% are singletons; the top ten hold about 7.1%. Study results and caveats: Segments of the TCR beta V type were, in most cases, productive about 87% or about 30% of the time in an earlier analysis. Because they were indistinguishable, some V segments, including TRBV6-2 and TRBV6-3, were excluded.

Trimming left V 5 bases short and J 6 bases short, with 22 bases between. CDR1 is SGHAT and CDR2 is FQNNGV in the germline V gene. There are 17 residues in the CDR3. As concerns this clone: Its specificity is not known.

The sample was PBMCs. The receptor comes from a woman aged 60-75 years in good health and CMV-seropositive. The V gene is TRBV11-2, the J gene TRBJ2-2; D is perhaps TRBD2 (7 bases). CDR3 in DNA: TGTGCCAGCAGCCGCCAGCGGGCGGGGGCGCTTGCCGGGGAGCTGTTTTTT. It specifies CASSRQRAGALAGELFF.